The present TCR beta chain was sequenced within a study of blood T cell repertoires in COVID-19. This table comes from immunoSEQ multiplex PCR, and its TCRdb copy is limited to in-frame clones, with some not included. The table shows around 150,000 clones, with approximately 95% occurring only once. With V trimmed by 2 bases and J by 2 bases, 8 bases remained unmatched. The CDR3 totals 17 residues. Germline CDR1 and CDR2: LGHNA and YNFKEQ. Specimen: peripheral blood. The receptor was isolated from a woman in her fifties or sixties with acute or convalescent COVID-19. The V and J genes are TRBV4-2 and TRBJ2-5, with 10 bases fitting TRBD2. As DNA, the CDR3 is TGTGCCAGCAGCCAACTCTCTAGCGGGGGAGGGCAAGAGACCCAGTACTTC. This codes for CASSQLSSGGGQETQYF.